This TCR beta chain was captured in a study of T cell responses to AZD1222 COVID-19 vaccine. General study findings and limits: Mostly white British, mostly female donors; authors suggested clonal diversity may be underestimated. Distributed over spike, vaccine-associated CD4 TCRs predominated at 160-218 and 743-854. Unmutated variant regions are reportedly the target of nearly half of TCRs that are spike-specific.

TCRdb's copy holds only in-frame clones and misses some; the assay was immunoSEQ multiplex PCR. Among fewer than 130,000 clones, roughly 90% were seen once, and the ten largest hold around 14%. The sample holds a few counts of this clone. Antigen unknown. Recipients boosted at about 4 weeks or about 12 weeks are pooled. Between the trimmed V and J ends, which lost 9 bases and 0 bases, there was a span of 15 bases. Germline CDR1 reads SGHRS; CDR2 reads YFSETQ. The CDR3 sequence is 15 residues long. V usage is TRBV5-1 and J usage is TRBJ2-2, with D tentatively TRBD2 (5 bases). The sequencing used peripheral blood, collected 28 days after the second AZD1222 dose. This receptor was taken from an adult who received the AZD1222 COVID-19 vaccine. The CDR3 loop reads CATGEGRTNTGELFF. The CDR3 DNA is TGCGCCACCGGAGAGGGCAGGACGAACACCGGGGAGCTGTTTTTT. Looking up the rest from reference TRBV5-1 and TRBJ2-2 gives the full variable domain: KAGVTQTPRYLIKTRGQQVTLSCSPISGHRSVSWYQQTPGQGLQFLFEYFSETQRNKGNFPGRFSGRQFSNSRSEMNVSTLELGDSALYLCATGEGRTNTGELFFGEGSRLTVL.